This is a list of T cell receptor beta chains from one sample in a study of T-cell reconstitution after alpha-beta-depleted transplantation in children. TCRdb fed the PCR reads into MiXCR, producing one record per CDR3 protein. This repertoire shows some 300,000 distinct CDR3 sequences, about a tenth found once; its top ten account for around 7.5%. The input for sequencing was PBMCs, taken before TCRalphabeta/CD19-depleted stem cell transplant. These receptors originate from a boy under two years old with acute myeloid leukemia, due to receive a stem cell transplant. Each CDR3 is given without its conserved first and last residue. Clone size is stated in some rows and not others, as once, few, many or a class when expanded.

clone size	V gene	J gene	CDR3 protein
few	TRBV19	TRBJ2-3	ASRGPPLPGDTDTQY
few	TRBV5-1	TRBJ1-1	ATGTGFLDTEAF
many	TRBV25-1	TRBJ2-7	ASSELNFYEQY
many	TRBV10-3	TRBJ2-5	AISESQETQY
few	TRBV7-2	TRBJ2-1	ASNVAGGLVEQF
many	TRBV5-1	TRBJ2-5	ASSLVVEETQY
-	TRBV10-3	TRBJ2-1	AIRGRLAGYHEQF
-	TRBV12-3/TRBV12-4	TRBJ1-1	ASSPYQGGTEAF
many	TRBV7-3	TRBJ2-2	ASSLRGGGPNTGELF
many	TRBV23-1	TRBJ2-5	ASSLDRVFPGTACKETQY
many	TRBV5-1	TRBJ2-3	ASSLSSAGTDTQY
many	TRBV7-9	TRBJ2-5	ASSLLALPSQETQY
many	TRBV28	TRBJ1-5	ASSFRDRGRSQPQH
-	TRBV3-1	TRBJ2-1	ASSLPGVGDYLNEQF
many	TRBV28	TRBJ1-1	ASSPGDSPNTEAF
many	TRBV6-5	TRBJ2-2	ASSWVGRRNGELF
many	TRBV28	TRBJ1-6	ASSLLNSPLH
many	TRBV5-1	TRBJ2-3	ASSKPRTPADTQY
many	TRBV29-1	TRBJ2-7	SVEWPGGSYEQY
many	TRBV29-1	TRBJ2-7	SVARGRFEQY
many	TRBV20-1	TRBJ1-2	SAVSGRTGVYGYT
-	TRBV7-3	TRBJ2-2	ASSPHGGVAGELF
-	TRBV3-1	TRBJ2-3	ASSQDSAGVPLY
-	TRBV11-2	TRBJ2-3	ASSLVYGGGVDTQY
-	TRBV9	TRBJ2-3	ASSPPGQSTDTQY
few	TRBV12-3/TRBV12-4	TRBJ2-7	ASSPLSFLEQY
many	TRBV5-1	TRBJ2-7	ASSDWGLATYEQY
many	TRBV5-1	TRBJ2-7	ASSIRRGALYEQY
many	TRBV28	TRBJ2-1	ASSLSPGTPFLYNEQF
few	TRBV15	TRBJ2-6	ATSGYGTASGANVLT
-	TRBV10-3	TRBJ2-5	AISERGIGETQY
-	TRBV10-3	TRBJ1-6	AISESRGPHNSPLH
many	TRBV12-3/TRBV12-4	TRBJ2-7	ASSLTGPYEQY
many	TRBV28	TRBJ1-4	ASSLPGTGGEKLF
many	TRBV5-1	TRBJ2-1	ASSLDPGGNEQF
many	TRBV29-1	TRBJ2-2	SVRGAGELF